Presented here are 25 T cell receptor beta chains from one specimen sequenced in a study of CD8+CD57+ T cells in acquired aplastic anemia. TCR beta VDJ and CDR3 profiles were obtained from a genomic DNA template. Via MiXCR, TCRdb re-called the reads, giving one row per CDR3 protein. There are 200,000 to 250,000 distinct CDR3 sequences in the sample; roughly 33% occur only once, and around 1.1% lies in the top ten. Sequenced input: sorted CD4+, CD8+, or CD8+CD57+ T cells (not recorded which) from PBMCs. These receptors all stem from a human donor in good health, serving as a control.

The chain's CDR3 is CASSHPQGSPSYEQYF. The CDR3 DNA is TGTGCCAGCAGCCACCCGCAGGGGAGCCCTTCCTACGAGCAGTACTTC. The V call is TRBV6-1, the J call TRBJ2-7; a weak D match, TRBD1 (6 bases). Trimming took 6 bases from V and 1 from J, leaving 19 bases between them. CDR3 size: 16 residues. Germline V gene data show CDR1 as MNHNS and CDR2 as SASEGT.

The chain has TRBV24-1 and TRBJ2-7; TRBD2 agrees at 11 bases. This CDR3 is 16 amino acids long. Germline CDR1 and CDR2: KGHDR and SFDVKD. V trimming: 11 bases; J trimming: 1 base; junction bases outside the gene matches: 12. CDR3 residues: CASSRKGLAESYEQYF. The CDR3 DNA sequence: TGTGCCAGCAGCCGCAAGGGACTAGCGGAATCCTACGAGCAGTACTTC.

This clonotype was recorded at least ten times. The chain couples TRBV9 to TRBJ2-4; 9 bases agree with TRBD1. V shed 1 base and J 8 bases; nucleotides not matched to a gene: 7. CDR1 is SGDLS, CDR2 YYNGEE, per germline. The CDR3 has 15 amino acids. The CDR3: CASSVSDRGRDIQYF. CDR3 coding DNA: TGTGCCAGCAGCGTAAGCGACAGGGGGAGAGACATTCAGTACTTC. Full variable domain (rest looked up from reference TRBV9 and TRBJ2-4): DSGVTQTPKHLITATGQRVTLRCSPRSGDLSVYWYQQSLDQGLQFLIQYYNGEERAKGNILERFSAQQFPDLHSELNLSSLELGDSALYFCASSVSDRGRDIQYFGAGTRLSVL.

This clonotype turned up a few times. J is TRBJ2-1 and V is TRBV20-1; tentative D call: TRBD1 (7 bases). CDR1 is DFQATT and CDR2 is SNEGSKA in the germline V gene (reference sequence). The CDR3 spans 19 residues. V lost 1 base to trimming and J lost 5 bases, with 27 bases between them. DNA for the CDR3: TGCAGTGCTAGAGGAGCAGGGGGTCGCGTAACTGGCGGGGACAATGAGCAGTTCTTC. Its translation is CSARGAGGRVTGGDNEQFF.

Only a few counts were recorded for this clonotype. Compared with germline, one end of the junction differs, possibly owing to a read error. The chain combines TRBV9 with TRBJ2-2; 8 positions agree with TRBD1. The germline V gene has CDR1 SGDLS and CDR2 YYNGEE. The CDR3 length is 15 residues. CDR3 DNA: TGTGCCAGCAGCTCAAACAGGGGGAACGCCGGGGAGCTGTTTTTT. Translated, it gives CASSSNRGNAGELFF.

In regard to this clonotype: Given a much more abundant clone one base away, this may be a read error. The chain is built from TRBV12-3 or TRBV12-4 and TRBJ1-2; 7 nucleotides align to TRBD1. The CDR3 sequence is 15 residues long. The CDR3 DNA reads as TGTGCCCGCAGTTTGTTCGACAGGGTGGGGGGAGGCTACACCTTC. It specifies CARSLFDRVGGGYTF.

This rearrangement joins TRBV20-1 to TRBJ2-1; 10 nucleotides agree with TRBD1. Germline CDR1 is DFQATT and CDR2 is SNEGSKA (reference sequence). After removal of 3 bases from V and 4 bases from J, the junction contained 3 bases not matched to a gene. CDR3 length: 14 amino acids. The CDR3 region is CSASVGQGYNEQFF. The CDR3 DNA reads TGCAGTGCTAGTGTGGGACAGGGGTACAATGAGCAGTTCTTC.

With regard to this clonotype: The CDR3 ends on some other residue instead of the conserved phenylalanine or tryptophan, so this is likely a read error. The limits of the CDR3 on the DNA are not certain, so only TCRdb's listed CDR3 is given. The V call is TRBV6-1, the J call TRBJ1-2. Germline CDR1 MNHNS, CDR2 SASEGT. 11 amino acids form the CDR3, both terminal residues included. This CDR3 reads CASSETIGLDI.

In the case of this clonotype: The junction departs from germline at one end; a sequencing error may be responsible. The V call is TRBV6-5, the J call TRBJ1-2; 7 bases are shared with TRBD1. Per germline, CDR1 MNHEY and CDR2 SVGAGI. This CDR3 spans 15 amino acids. The CDR3 spells CASSPDRQGSYGYAF. DNA for the CDR3: TGTGCCAGCAGTCCCGACCGACAGGGTAGCTATGGCTACGCCTTC.

This clonotype has ten or more counts. The rearrangement joins TRBV20-1 to TRBJ2-1, with D possibly matching TRBD2 (6 bases). Trimming pared 6 bases from V and 8 bases from J, leaving 14 bases between. This CDR3 region has 12 residues. Germline CDR1 is DFQATT and CDR2 is SNEGSKA (reference sequence). The CDR3 here is CSAAWRDDEQFF. The CDR3, as DNA: TGCAGTGCCGCCTGGCGGGATGATGAGCAGTTCTTC.

This clonotype was recorded at least ten times. The chain recombines TRBV20-1 with TRBJ1-2; 9 bases line up with TRBD1. This CDR3 is built from 15 residues. Losses at the gene ends were 2 bases for V and 6 bases for J; bases not matched to a gene: 10. Germline CDR1 reads DFQATT; CDR2 reads SNEGSKA (reference sequence). CDR3 sequence reads: CSARTPGQGGNGYTF. CDR3 nucleotides: TGCAGTGCTAGAACCCCGGGACAGGGTGGGAATGGCTACACCTTC.

This clonotype showed up just a few times. V and J are TRBV18 and TRBJ2-7; D not certain. The germline V gene has CDR1 KGHSH and CDR2 LQKENI. V was clipped by 2 bases and J by 2 bases, with 13 bases between them. The CDR3 spans 15 residues. The CDR3 DNA follows: TGTGCCAGCTCACCAACATTTCCCGGAGCCTACGAGCAGTACTTC. It translates to CASSPTFPGAYEQYF.

The CDR3 reads CAVRGPGTDTQYF. The CDR3 DNA reads TGTGCCGTACGGGGGCCCGGCACAGATACGCAGTATTTT. The rearrangement joins TRBV7-2 to TRBJ2-3, with D perhaps TRBD1 or TRBD2 (6 bases each). Germline V lookup: CDR1 SGHTA, CDR2 FQGNSA. The CDR3 consists of 13 residues. Trimming shortened V by 11 bases and J by 1 base, and 13 bases separated the two germline ends. The full variable domain, in which reference TRBV7-2 and TRBJ2-3 provide the parts outside the CDR3, is GAGVSQSPSNKVTEKGKDVELRCDPISGHTALYWYRQSLGQGLEFLIYFQGNSAPDKSGLPSDRFSAERTGGSVSTLTIQRTQQEDSAVYLCAVRGPGTDTQYFGPGTRLTVL.

The chain is built from TRBV18 and TRBJ2-7; the match to TRBD2 covers 7 bases. V was clipped by 4 bases and J by 0 bases; unmatched bases: 9. The CDR3 length is 16 residues. Germline CDR1 reads KGHSH; CDR2 reads LQKENI. For the CDR3, the DNA is TGTGCCAGCTCACGTCTAGGAGCGGGGAACTCCTACGAGCAGTACTTC. It codes for CASSRLGAGNSYEQYF.

In DNA form, the CDR3 reads TGCGCCAGCGCCAGACAGGGGGCGGGGTACGAGCAGTACTTC. This gives the protein CASARQGAGYEQYF. The genes are TRBV10-2 and TRBJ2-7, with 10 nucleotides matching TRBD1. Germline CDR1 and CDR2: WSHSY and SAAADI. V shed 8 bases, J shed 4 bases, and the junction held 8 bases outside the gene matches. The length of the CDR3 is 14 residues.

This clonotype was recorded at least ten times. This chain links TRBV19 with TRBJ1-5; TRBD1 is a possible D gene (5 bases). The length of the CDR3 is 12 residues. CDR1 and CDR2 (germline): LNHDA, SQIVND (reference sequence). Trimming shortened V by 6 bases and J by 7 bases, and 10 bases separated the two germline ends. CDR3 sequence (DNA): TGTGCCAGTAGCCTTCAGGGACAGCCCCAGCATTTT. Amino acids: CASSLQGQPQHF.

To note about this clonotype: Just one base apart from a much larger clone, this may be a read error. This chain connects TRBV7-8 to TRBJ1-1; 7 nucleotides align to TRBD1. This CDR3 has 15 amino acids. V shed 5 bases, J shed 3 bases, and the junction held 9 bases outside the gene matches. The germline gives CDR1 SGHVS, CDR2 FQNEAQ. The CDR3 protein is CASSERQGRHTEAFF. The CDR3 nucleotides are TGTGCCAGCAGCGAACGACAGGGTCGGCACACTGAAGCTTTCTTT.

This clonotype was counted many times. CDR3 sequence (DNA): TGTGCCAGCAGGAAAAGGGGTAATGAAAAACTGTTTTTT. Translated: CASRKRGNEKLFF. V usage is TRBV2 and J usage is TRBJ1-4; a weak D match, TRBD1 (5 bases). Germline V gene lookup returns CDR1 SNHLY and CDR2 FYNNEI. V was trimmed by 6 bases and J by 4 bases, leaving 9 bases between them. The CDR3 totals 13 residues.

This clonotype was found a few times. This chain joins TRBV4-1 and TRBJ1-4; no reliable D call. Trimming cost V 2 bases and J 0 bases, with 7 bases left between them. The length of the CDR3 is 15 residues. CDR1 is MGHRA, CDR2 YSYEKL, per germline. In DNA, the CDR3 is TGCGCCAGCAGCCAACCTACAGCAACTAATGAAAAACTGTTTTTT. This gives the protein CASSQPTATNEKLFF.

In this sample, this clonotype turned up many times. The V call is TRBV20-1, the J call TRBJ2-7, with TRBD2 identical over 14 bases. The CDR3 loop spans 18 amino acids. Germline V gene data show CDR1 as DFQATT and CDR2 as SNEGSKA (reference sequence). With 0 bases clipped from V and 4 bases from J, the junction kept 11 bases outside the gene matches. The CDR3 coding sequence is TGCAGTGCTAGAGACCCCTCGACTAGCGGGAGGGAGAGGTACGAGCAGTACTTC. Its translation: CSARDPSTSGRERYEQYF.

This clonotype was found many times. The genes are TRBV7-2 and TRBJ2-3; D assignment may be TRBD1 or TRBD2 (5 bases each). The germline gives CDR1 SGHTA, CDR2 FQGNSA. V was shortened by 3 bases and J by 6 bases, with 13 bases between the two germline ends. The CDR3 runs 14 residues. CDR3 nucleotide sequence: TGTGCCAGCAGCTTGTTGCCTTGGGGGGATACGCAGTATTTT. The encoded protein is CASSLLPWGDTQYF.

The V call is TRBV5-5, the J call TRBJ2-3, with 7 bases fitting TRBD1. The CDR3 length is 14 residues. Trimming cost V 1 base and J 5 bases; bases outside gene matches: 4. Per the germline V gene, CDR1 is SGHKS and CDR2 is YYEKEE (reference sequence). CDR3 nucleotides: TGTGCCAGCAGCTTGAAGGACAGGCAAGATACGCAGTATTTT. Amino acids: CASSLKDRQDTQYF.

This chain links TRBV5-1 with TRBJ2-1; D is undetermined. The CDR3 consists of 12 residues. Per the germline V gene, CDR1 is SGHRS and CDR2 is YFSETQ. The V end was cut by 5 bases, the J end by 10 bases, with 13 bases between. The CDR3 nucleotides are TGCGCCAGCAGGGCTTTACTGCGGGAGCAGTTCTTC. Its protein is CASRALLREQFF.

This clonotype appeared a few times. The junction and the germline gene differ at one end; a read error may be behind it. This chain joins TRBV11-2 and TRBJ2-5; D remains unclear. Germline loops: CDR1 SGHAT, CDR2 FQNNGV. CDR3 length: 14 residues. CDR3: CATSRSSYQGTQYF. In nucleotides, the CDR3 is TGTGCCACCTCAAGGTCCTCGTACCAAGGGACCCAGTACTTC. Full variable domain (remainder filled in from reference TRBV11-2 and TRBJ2-5): EAGVAQSPRYKIIEKRQSVAFWCNPISGHATLYWYQQILGQGPKLLIQFQNNGVVDDSQLPKDRFSAERLKGVDSTLKIQPAKLEDSAVYLCATSRSSYQGTQYFGPGTRLLVL.

For this clonotype: A much larger clone differs from this one at a single base, so this may be a read error. The CDR3 DNA reads as TGCGCCGGCAGCCAGATTGGAGGTGGCTACGAGCAGTACTTC. It encodes CAGSQIGGGYEQYF. The rearrangement joins TRBV4-1 to TRBJ2-7; possibly TRBD2 for D (5 bases). The CDR3 spans 14 residues. The germline V gene encodes CDR1 MGHRA and CDR2 YSYEKL.